This TCR beta chain appears in the sequencing data of a study of T cell changes during pregnancy in multiple sclerosis. The repertoire was sequenced with immunoSEQ multiplex PCR; TCRdb's copy has only in-frame clones and lacks some. Here the sample spans approximately 89,000 clones, 85% to 95% being singletons. The CDR3 runs to 14 residues. The germline V gene has CDR1 MDHEN and CDR2 SYDVKM. The V gene lost 3 bases and the J gene lost 1 base, with 8 bases spanning the gap. The clonotype was recovered from a female donor in good health, enrolled as a control in a pregnancy study. The V gene is TRBV28, the J gene TRBJ2-3, with D possibly being TRBD1 (5 bases). Specimen: peripheral blood, collected after pregnancy. The CDR3 protein is CASSFVGGTDTQYF. The CDR3 DNA sequence: TGTGCCAGCAGTTTTGTAGGGGGCACAGATACGCAGTATTTT. Full variable domain (rest looked up from reference TRBV28 and TRBJ2-3): DVKVTQSSRYLVKRTGEKVFLECVQDMDHENMFWYRQDPGLGLRLIYFSYDVKMKEKGDIPEGYSVSREKKERFSLILESASTNQTSMYLCASSFVGGTDTQYFGPGTRLTVL.